Sequencing of this T cell receptor beta chain was carried out in a study of blood T cell repertoires in COVID-19. J gave up 8 bases and V 0 bases, and 5 bases lay outside the gene matches. This CDR3 is 15 amino acids long. In germline, CDR1 is SGDLS, CDR2 YYNGEE. The protocol was immunoSEQ multiplex PCR, while the TCRdb copy is restricted to in-frame clones and leaves out a portion. Of hundreds of thousands of clones in the sample, around nine tenths are singletons; the top ten hold 2.6%. Sequenced: PBMCs or T cells enriched from blood (not recorded which). The chain has TRBV9 and TRBJ1-6; TRBD1 matches at 7 bases. The sequence came from a man aged 60 to 69 who had recovered from COVID-19. CDR3 in amino acids: CASSVEGGSDSPLHF. CDR3 coding DNA: TGTGCCAGCAGCGTAGAAGGGGGCTCCGATTCACCCCTCCACTTT.